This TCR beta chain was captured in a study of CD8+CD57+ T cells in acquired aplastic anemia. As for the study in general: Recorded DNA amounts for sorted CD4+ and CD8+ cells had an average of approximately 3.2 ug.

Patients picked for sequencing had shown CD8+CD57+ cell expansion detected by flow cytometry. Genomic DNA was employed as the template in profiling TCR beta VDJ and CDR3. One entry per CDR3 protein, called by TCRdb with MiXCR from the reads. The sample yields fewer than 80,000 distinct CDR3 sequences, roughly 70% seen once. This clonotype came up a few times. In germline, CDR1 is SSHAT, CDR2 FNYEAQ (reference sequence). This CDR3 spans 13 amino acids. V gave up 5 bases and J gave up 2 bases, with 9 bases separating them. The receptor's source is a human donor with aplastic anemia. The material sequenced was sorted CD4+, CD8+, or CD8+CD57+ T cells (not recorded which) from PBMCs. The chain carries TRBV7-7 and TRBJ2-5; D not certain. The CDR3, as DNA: TGTGCCAGCAGCCCCAGCGCGCAAGAGACCCAGTACTTC. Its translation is CASSPSAQETQYF.